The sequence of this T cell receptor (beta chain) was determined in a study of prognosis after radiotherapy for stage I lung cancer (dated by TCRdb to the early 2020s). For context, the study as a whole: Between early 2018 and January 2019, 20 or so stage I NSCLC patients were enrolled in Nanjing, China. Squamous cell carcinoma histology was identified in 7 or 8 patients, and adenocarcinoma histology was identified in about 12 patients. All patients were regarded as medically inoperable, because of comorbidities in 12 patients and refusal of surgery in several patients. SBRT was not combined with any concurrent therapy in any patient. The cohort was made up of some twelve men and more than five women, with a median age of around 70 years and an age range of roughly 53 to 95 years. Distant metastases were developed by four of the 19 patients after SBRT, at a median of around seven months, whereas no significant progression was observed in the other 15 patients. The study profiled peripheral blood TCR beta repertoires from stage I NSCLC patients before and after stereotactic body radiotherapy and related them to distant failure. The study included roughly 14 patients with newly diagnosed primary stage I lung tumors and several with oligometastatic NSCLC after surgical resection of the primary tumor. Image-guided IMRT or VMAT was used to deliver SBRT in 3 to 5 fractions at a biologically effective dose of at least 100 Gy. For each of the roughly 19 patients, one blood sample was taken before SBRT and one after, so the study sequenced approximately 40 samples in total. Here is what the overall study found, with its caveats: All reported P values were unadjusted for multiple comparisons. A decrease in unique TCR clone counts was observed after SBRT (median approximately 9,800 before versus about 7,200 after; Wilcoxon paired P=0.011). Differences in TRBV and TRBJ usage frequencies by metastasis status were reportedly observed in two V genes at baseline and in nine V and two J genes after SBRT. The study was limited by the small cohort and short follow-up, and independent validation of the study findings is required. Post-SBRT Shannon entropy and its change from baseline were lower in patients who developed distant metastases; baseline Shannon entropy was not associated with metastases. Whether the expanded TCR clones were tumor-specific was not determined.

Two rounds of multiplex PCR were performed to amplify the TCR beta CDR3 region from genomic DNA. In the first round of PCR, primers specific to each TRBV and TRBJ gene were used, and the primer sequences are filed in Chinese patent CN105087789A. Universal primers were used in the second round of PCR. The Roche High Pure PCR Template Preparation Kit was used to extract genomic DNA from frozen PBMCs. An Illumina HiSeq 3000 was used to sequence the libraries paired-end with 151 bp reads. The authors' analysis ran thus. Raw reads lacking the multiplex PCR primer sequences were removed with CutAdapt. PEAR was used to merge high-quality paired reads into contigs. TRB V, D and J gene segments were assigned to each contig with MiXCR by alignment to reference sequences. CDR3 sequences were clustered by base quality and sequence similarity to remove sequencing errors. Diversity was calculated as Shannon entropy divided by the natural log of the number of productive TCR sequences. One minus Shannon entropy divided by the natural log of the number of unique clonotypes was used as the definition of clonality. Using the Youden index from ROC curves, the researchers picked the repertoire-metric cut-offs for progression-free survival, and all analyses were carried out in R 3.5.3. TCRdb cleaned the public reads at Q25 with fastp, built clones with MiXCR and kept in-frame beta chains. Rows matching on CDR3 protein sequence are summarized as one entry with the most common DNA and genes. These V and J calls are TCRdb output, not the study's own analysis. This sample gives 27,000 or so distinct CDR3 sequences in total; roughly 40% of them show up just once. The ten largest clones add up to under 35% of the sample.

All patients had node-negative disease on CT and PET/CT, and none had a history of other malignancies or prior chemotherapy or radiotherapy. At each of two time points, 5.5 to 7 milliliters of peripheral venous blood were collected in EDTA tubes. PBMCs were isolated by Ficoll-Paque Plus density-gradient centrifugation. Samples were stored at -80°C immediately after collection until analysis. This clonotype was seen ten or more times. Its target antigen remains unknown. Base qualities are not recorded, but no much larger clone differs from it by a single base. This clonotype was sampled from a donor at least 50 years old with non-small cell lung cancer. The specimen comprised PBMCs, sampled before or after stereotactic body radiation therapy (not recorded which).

The DNA is as follows: TGTGCCAGCAGTTTAAATCAGGGACAGTCCTACGAGCAGTACTTC. It specifies CASSLNQGQSYEQYF. The rearrangement joined TRBV12-3 or TRBV12-4 to TRBJ2-7; 7 central nucleotides agree with TRBD1. The CDR3 spans 15 residues, from the cysteine through the phenylalanine. The sequence is cut down to CDR3 DNA, 45 bases in frame from base 1. Here V drops 2 bases and J drops 1 base, and the junction holds 5 bases not matched to any gene.